This T cell receptor (beta chain) was captured in a study of blood T cell repertoires in COVID-19. Turning to the study itself: Both acute and convalescent COVID-19 samples were obtained from the United States, Italy and Spain.

How the authors handled the data: Estimated nucleated cell counts came from reference gene primer amplification. TCRdb's table, derived via immunoSEQ multiplex PCR, lists solely in-frame clones and lacks some. That table furnishes V, J and clone size, whereas the DNA furnished D and trimming. This table has about 430,000 clones, approximately 90% appearing once. Germline V CDR1 and CDR2: SNHLY, FYNNEI. V was shortened by 2 bases and J by 10 bases, with 9 bases between the two germline ends. The CDR3 totals 13 residues. The study assigned cohorts using participant-reported clinical history. Cohort 3 donors were reported recovered after two negative PCRs, clearance, or symptom resolution. About this clone itself: Within the sample, other DNA sequences also encode this same CDR3.

The V and J genes are TRBV2 and TRBJ1-6; D ambiguous. This clonotype was sampled from a man aged 25-45 years who had recovered from COVID-19. The sequencing input was PBMCs or T cells enriched from blood (not recorded which). CDR3 residues: CASSERGNSPLHF. For the CDR3, the DNA is TGTGCCAGCAGTGAAAGAGGGAACTCACCCCTCCACTTT. Supplemented by reference TRBV2 and TRBJ1-6, the full variable domain reads EPEVTQTPSHQVTQMGQEVILRCVPISNHLYFYWYRQILGQKVEFLVSFYNNEISEKSEIFDDQFSVERPDGSNFTLKIRSTKLEDSAMYFCASSERGNSPLHFGNGTRLTVT.